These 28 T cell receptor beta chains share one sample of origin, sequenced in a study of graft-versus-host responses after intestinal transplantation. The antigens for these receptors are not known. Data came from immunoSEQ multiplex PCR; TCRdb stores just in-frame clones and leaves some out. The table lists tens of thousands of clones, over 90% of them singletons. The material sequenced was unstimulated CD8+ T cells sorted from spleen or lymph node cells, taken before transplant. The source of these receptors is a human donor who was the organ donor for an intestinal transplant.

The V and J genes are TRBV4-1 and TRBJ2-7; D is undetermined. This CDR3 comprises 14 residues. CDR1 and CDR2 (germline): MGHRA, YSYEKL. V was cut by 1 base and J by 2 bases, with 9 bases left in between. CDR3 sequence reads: CASSQGVLTYEQYF. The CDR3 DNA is TGCGCCAGCAGCCAAGGAGTCCTTACCTACGAGCAGTACTTC.

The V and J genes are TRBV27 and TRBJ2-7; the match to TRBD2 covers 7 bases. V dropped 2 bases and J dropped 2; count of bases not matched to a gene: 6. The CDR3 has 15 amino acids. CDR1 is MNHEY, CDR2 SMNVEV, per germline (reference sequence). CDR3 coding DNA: TGTGCCAGCAGTTTAGCGGGAGCACCTCCCTACGAGCAGTACTTC. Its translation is CASSLAGAPPYEQYF.

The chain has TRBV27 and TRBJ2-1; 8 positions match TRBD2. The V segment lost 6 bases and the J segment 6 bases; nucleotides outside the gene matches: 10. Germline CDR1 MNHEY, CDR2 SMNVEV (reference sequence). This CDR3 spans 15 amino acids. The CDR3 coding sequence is TGTGCCAGCAGCGAAAATAGCGGGGTCGGCAATGAGCAGTTCTTC. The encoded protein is CASSENSGVGNEQFF.

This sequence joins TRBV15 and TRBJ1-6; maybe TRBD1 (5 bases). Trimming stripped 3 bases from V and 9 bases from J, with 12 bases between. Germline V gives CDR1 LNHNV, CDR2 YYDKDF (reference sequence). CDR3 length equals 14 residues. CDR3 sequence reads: CATSRKQEVSPLHF. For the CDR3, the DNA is TGTGCCACCAGCAGGAAACAGGAGGTTTCACCCCTCCACTTT. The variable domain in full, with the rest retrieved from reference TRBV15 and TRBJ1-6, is DAMVIQNPRYQVTQFGKPVTLSCSQTLNHNVMYWYQQKSSQAPKLLFHYYDKDFNNEADTPDNFQSRRPNTSFCFLDIRSPGLGDTAMYLCATSRKQEVSPLHFGNGTRLTVT.

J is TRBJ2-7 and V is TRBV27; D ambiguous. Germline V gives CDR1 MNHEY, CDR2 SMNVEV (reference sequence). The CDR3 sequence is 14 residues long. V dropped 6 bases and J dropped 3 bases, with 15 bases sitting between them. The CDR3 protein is CASSPGGQFYEQYF. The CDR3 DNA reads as TGTGCCAGCAGCCCCGGTGGCCAATTCTACGAGCAGTACTTC.

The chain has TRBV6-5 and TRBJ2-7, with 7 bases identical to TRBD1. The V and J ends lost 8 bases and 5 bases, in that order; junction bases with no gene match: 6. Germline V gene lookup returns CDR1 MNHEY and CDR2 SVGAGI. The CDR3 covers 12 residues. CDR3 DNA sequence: TGTGCCAGCGGGTTACAGGGGCACGAGCAGTACTTC. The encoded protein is CASGLQGHEQYF.

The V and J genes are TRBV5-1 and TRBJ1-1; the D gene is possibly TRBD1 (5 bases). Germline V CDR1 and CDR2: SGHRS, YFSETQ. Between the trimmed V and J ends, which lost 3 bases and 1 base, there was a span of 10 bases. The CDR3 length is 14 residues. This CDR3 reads CASSYNQGNTEAFF. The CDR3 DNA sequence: TGCGCCAGCAGCTATAATCAGGGGAACACTGAAGCTTTCTTT.

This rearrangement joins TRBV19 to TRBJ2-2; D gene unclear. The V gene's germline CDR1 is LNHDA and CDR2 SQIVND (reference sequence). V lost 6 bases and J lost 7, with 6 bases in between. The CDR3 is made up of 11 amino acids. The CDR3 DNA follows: TGTGCCAGTAGCTCATTCGGGGAGCTGTTTTTT. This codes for CASSSFGELFF.

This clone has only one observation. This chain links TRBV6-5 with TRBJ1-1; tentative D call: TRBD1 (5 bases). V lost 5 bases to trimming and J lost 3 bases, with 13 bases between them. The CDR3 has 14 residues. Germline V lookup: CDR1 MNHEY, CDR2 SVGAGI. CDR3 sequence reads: CASSAPGGDTEAFF. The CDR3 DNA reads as TGTGCCAGCAGTGCCCCGGGGGGAGACACTGAAGCTTTCTTT.

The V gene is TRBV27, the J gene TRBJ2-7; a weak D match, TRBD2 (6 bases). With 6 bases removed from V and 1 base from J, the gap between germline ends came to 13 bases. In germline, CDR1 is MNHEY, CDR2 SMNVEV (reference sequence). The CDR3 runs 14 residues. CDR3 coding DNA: TGTGCCAGCAGCCAAGCGGGCCCTTCCTACGAGCAGTACTTC. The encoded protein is CASSQAGPSYEQYF.

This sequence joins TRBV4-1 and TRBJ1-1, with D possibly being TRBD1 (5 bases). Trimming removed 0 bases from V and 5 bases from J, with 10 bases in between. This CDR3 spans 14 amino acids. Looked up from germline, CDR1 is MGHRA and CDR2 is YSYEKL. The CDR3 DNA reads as TGCGCCAGCAGCCAAGACGTAGGGGATACTGAAGCTTTCTTT. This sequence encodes CASSQDVGDTEAFF.

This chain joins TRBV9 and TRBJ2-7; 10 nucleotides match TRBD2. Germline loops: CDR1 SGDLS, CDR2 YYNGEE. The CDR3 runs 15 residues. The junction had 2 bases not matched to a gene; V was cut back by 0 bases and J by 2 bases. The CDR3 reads CASSVVAGGAYEQYF. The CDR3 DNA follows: TGTGCCAGCAGCGTAGTAGCGGGAGGAGCCTACGAGCAGTACTTC.

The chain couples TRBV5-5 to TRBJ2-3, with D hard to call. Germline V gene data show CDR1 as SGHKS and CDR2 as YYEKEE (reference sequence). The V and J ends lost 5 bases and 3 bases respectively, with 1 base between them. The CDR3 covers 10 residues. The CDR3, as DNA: TGTGCCAGCAGTACAGATACGCAGTATTTT. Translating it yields CASSTDTQYF.

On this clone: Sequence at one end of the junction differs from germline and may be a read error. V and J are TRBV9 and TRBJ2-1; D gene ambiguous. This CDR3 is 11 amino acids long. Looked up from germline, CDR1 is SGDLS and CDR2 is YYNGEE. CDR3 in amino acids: CASSSCNEQFF. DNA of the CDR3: TGTGCCAGCAGCTCCTGCAATGAGCAGTTCTTC.

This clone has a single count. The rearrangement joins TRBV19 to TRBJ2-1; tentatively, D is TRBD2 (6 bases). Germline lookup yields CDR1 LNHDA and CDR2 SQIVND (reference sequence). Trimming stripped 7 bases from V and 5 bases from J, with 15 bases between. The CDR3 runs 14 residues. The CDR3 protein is CASMGEETNNEQFF. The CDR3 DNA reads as TGTGCCAGTATGGGGGAGGAAACTAACAATGAGCAGTTCTTC.

CDR3 nucleotides: TGTGCCAGCAGCTGGTACACTAGCGACTACGAGCAGTACTTC. Protein sequence: CASSWYTSDYEQYF. V usage is TRBV5-8 and J usage is TRBJ2-7; TRBD2 aligns across 7 bases. CDR1 SGHTS and CDR2 YDEGEE come from the germline V gene. CDR3 length equals 14 residues. V shed 3 bases, J shed 3 bases, and the junction held 6 bases outside the gene matches.

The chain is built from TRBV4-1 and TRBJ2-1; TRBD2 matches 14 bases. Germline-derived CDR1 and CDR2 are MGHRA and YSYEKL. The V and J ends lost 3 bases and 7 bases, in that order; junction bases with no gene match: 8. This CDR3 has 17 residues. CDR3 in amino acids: CASSQKGGLAGVNEQFF. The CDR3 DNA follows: TGCGCCAGCAGCCAGAAGGGGGGACTAGCGGGAGTGAATGAGCAGTTCTTC.

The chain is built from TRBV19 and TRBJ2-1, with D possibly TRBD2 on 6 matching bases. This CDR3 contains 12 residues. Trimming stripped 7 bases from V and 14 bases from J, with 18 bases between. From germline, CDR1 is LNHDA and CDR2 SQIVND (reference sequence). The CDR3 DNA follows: TGTGCCAGTACCGCCACCGGGACTCGGAAGTTCTTC. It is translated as CASTATGTRKFF.

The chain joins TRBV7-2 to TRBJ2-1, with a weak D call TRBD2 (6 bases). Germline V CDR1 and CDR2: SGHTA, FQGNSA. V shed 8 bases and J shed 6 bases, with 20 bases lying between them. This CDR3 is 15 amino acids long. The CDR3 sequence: CASDGGTAPGNEQFF. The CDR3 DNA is TGTGCCAGCGATGGTGGGACTGCCCCCGGCAATGAGCAGTTCTTC.

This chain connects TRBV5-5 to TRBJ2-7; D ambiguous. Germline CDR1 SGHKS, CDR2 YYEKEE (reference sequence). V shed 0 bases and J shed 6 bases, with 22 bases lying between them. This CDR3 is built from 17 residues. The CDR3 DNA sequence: TGTGCCAGCAGCTTGGAGGGCAAAGGGTTTCTCTTATTCGAGCAGTACTTC. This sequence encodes CASSLEGKGFLLFEQYF.

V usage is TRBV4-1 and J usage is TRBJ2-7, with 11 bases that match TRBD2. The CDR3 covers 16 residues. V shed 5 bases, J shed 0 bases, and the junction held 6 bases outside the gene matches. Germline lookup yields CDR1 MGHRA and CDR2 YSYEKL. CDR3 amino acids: CASSSQTSGVSYEQYF. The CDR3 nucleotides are TGCGCCAGCAGCTCCCAGACTAGCGGGGTCTCCTACGAGCAGTACTTC.

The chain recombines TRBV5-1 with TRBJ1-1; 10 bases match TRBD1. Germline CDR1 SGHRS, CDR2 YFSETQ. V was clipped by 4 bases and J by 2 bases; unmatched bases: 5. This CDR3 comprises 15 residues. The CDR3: CASSPGTGANTEAFF. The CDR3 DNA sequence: TGCGCCAGCAGCCCAGGGACAGGGGCAAACACTGAAGCTTTCTTT.

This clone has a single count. The CDR3 reads CASSQDEWETQYF. The CDR3 DNA is TGCGCCAGCAGCCAAGATGAGTGGGAGACCCAGTACTTC. This chain connects TRBV4-3 to TRBJ2-5; D remains ambiguous. The V end lost 0 bases, the J end lost 5 bases, and 7 bases lay between the germline ends. This CDR3 contains 13 residues. Germline loops: CDR1 LGHNA, CDR2 YSLEER.

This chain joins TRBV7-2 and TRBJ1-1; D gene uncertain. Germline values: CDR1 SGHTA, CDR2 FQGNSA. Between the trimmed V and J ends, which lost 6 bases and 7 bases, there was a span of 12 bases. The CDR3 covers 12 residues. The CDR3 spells CASRPGPFEAFF. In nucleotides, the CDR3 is TGTGCCAGCAGACCGGGCCCCTTTGAAGCTTTCTTT. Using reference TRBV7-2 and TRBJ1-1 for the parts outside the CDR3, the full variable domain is GAGVSQSPSNKVTEKGKDVELRCDPISGHTALYWYRQSLGQGLEFLIYFQGNSAPDKSGLPSDRFSAERTGGSVSTLTIQRTQQEDSAVYLCASRPGPFEAFFGQGTRLTVV.

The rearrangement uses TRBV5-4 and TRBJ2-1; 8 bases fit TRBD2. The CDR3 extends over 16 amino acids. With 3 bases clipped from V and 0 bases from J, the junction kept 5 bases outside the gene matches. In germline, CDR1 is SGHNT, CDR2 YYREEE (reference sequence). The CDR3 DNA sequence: TGTGCCAGCAGCTGGAAGCGGGAGAGCTCCTACAATGAGCAGTTCTTC. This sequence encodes CASSWKRESSYNEQFF.

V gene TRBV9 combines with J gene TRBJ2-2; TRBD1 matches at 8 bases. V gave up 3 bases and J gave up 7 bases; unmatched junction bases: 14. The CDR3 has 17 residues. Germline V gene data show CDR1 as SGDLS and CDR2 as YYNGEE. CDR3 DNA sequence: TGTGCCAGCAGCGGATCGGGACAGGCGGAGGAGAGCGGGGAGCTGTTTTTT. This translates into CASSGSGQAEESGELFF.

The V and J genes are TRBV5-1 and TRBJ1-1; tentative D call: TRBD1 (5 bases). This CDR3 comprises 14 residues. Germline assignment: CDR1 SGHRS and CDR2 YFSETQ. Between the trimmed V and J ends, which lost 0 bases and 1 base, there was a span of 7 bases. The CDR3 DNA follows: TGCGCCAGCAGCTTGGAGCAGGGGAACACTGAAGCTTTCTTT. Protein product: CASSLEQGNTEAFF.

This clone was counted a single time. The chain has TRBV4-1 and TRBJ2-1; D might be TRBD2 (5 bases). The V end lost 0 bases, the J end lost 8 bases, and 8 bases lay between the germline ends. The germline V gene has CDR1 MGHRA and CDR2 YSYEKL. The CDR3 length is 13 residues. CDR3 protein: CASSQDGSYEQFF. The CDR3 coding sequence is TGCGCCAGCAGCCAAGATGGGAGCTATGAGCAGTTCTTC.